The source of this TCR beta chain is a study of T-cell reconstitution after alpha-beta-depleted transplantation in children. V was cut by 0 bases and J by 7 bases, with 11 bases left in between. Germline values: CDR1 SGHRS, CDR2 YFSETQ. This CDR3 has 15 amino acids. Unique molecular identifiers were built into the TCRbeta library. TCRdb reprocessed the PCR reads with MiXCR, giving one entry per CDR3 protein. Here the sample spans 380,000 or so distinct CDR3 sequences, roughly 13% being singletons. The starting material was PBMCs, obtained from the stem cell graft. J is TRBJ1-6 and V is TRBV5-1; D is possibly TRBD1 (6 bases). The sequence was collected from a human donor who donated a stem cell graft to a child with Fanconi anemia. The CDR3 loop is CASSLVPGVNSPLHF. CDR3 coding DNA: TGCGCCAGCAGCTTGGTCCCAGGGGTAAATTCACCCCTCCACTTT.